The clone carrying this T cell receptor beta chain was picked up many times. The sample belongs to a study of T-cell reconstitution after alpha-beta-depleted transplantation in children. Germline V gene lookup returns CDR1 SGHRS and CDR2 YFSETQ. With 2 bases removed from V and 5 bases from J, the gap between germline ends came to 11 bases. The CDR3 is made up of 14 amino acids. The authors prepared the TCRbeta library with unique molecular identifiers. A single record per CDR3 protein comes from TCRdb applying MiXCR to the PCR reads. This table holds approximately 800,000 distinct CDR3 sequences, 16% found once.

The sequence derives from a male patient under 18 who had a stem cell transplant for acute lymphoblastic leukemia, so the T cells may come from the graft donor. The rearrangement links TRBV5-1 to TRBJ1-5, with D unclear. The sample here was PBMCs, mostly from graft donor cells, taken 360 days after TCRalphabeta/CD19-depleted stem cell transplant. The CDR3: CASSFGGIDQPQHF. Here the CDR3 DNA reads TGCGCCAGCAGCTTTGGAGGGATAGATCAGCCCCAGCATTTT.